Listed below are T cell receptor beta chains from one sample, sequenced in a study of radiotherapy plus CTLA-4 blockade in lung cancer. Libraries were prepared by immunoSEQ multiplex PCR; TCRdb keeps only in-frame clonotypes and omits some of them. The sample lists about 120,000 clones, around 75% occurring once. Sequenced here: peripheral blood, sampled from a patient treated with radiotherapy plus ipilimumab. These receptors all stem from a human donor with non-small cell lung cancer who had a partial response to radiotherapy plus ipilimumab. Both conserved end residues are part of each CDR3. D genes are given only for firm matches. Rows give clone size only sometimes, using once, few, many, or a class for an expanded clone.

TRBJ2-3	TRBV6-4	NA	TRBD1	CASSPGQVGDTQYF	TGTGCCAGCAGTCCAGGACAGGTGGGAGATACGCAGTATTTT
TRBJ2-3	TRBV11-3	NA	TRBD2	CASSPGLAGDTQYF	TGTGCCAGCAGCCCCGGACTAGCGGGAGATACGCAGTATTTT
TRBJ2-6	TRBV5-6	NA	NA	CASSLTPHGQGTNVLTF	TGTGCCAGCAGCTTGACCCCCCACGGGCAGGGGACAAACGTCCTGACTTTC
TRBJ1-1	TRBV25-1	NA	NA	CASSYRVTEAFF	TGTGCCAGCAGTTACAGGGTCACTGAAGCTTTCTTT
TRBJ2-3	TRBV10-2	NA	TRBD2	CASRTSGSTDTQYF	TGCGCCAGTCGGACTAGCGGGAGCACAGATACGCAGTATTTT
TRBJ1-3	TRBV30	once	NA	CAWSEQPGNTIYF	TGTGCCTGGAGTGAACAGCCTGGAAACACCATATATTTT
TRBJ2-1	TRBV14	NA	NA	CASSHYRNEQFF	TGTGCCAGCAGCCACTACCGCAATGAGCAGTTCTTC
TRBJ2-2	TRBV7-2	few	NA	CASSPNAHLLRADPGELFF	TGTGCCAGCAGCCCTAACGCCCATTTGTTGAGGGCCGACCCCGGGGAGCTGTTTTTT
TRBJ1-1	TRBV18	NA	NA	CASSPERDENTEAFF	TGTGCCAGCTCACCAGAGCGGGACGAGAACACTGAAGCTTTCTTT
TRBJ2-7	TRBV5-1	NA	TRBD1	CASSLGTGIYEQYF	TGCGCCAGCAGCTTGGGGACAGGGATCTACGAGCAGTACTTC
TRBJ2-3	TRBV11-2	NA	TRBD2	CASSLGGDGGGADTQYF	TGTGCCAGCAGCTTAGGAGGGGATGGGGGAGGGGCAGATACGCAGTATTTT
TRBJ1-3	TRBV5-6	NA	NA	CASSFSRVSGNTIYF	TGTGCCAGCAGCTTTAGTCGAGTCTCTGGAAACACCATATATTTT
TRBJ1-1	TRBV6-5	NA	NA	CASSYSRNTEAFF	TGTGCCAGCAGTTACTCGAGGAACACTGAAGCTTTCTTT
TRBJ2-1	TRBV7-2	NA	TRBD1	CASSSDRGSYNEQFF	TGTGCCAGCAGCTCCGACAGGGGTTCCTACAATGAGCAGTTCTTC
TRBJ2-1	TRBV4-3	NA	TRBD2	CASSPHTSVGNEQFF	TGCGCCAGCAGCCCCCATACTAGCGTTGGTAATGAGCAGTTCTTC
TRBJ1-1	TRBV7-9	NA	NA	CASSALPRTDKNTEAFF	TGTGCCAGCAGCGCCCTCCCCCGGACAGATAAGAACACTGAAGCTTTCTTT
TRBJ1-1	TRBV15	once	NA	CATSRVGGGSTEAFF	TGTGCCACCAGCAGAGTGGGCGGGGGAAGCACTGAAGCTTTCTTT
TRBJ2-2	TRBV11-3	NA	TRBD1	CASSSGTANTGELFF	TGTGCCAGCAGCTCCGGGACAGCTAACACCGGGGAGCTGTTTTTT
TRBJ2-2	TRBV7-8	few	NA	CASSFPYIDRELFF	TGTGCCAGCAGCTTTCCCTACATAGACAGGGAGCTGTTTTTT
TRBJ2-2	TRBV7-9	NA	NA	CASTYTGELFF	TGTGCCAGCACCTACACCGGGGAGCTGTTTTTT
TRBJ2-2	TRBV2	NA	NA	CASSGQGGTGELFF	TGTGCCAGCAGCGGGCAGGGCGGCACCGGGGAGCTGTTTTTT
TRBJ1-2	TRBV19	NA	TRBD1	CASSTQGANYGYTF	TGTGCCAGTAGTACACAGGGGGCTAACTATGGCTACACCTTC
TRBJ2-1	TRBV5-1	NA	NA	CASSPAWERNEQFF	TGCGCCAGCAGCCCGGCGTGGGAGCGGAATGAGCAGTTCTTC
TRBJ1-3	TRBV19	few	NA	CASSAIRDTYF	TGTGCCAGTAGTGCCATCCGGGACACCTATTTT
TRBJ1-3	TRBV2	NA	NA	CASRTEAGNTIYF	TGTGCCAGCAGGACAGAAGCTGGAAACACCATATATTTT
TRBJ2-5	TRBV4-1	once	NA	CASSQDRGGVQETQYF	TGCGCCAGCAGCCAAGATCGAGGGGGGGTGCAAGAGACCCAGTACTTC
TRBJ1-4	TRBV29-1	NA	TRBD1	CSVWTGQGNEKLFF	TGCAGCGTTTGGACGGGACAGGGAAATGAAAAACTGTTTTTT
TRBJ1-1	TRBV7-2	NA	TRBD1	CASSLRQGAPPNTEAFF	TGTGCCAGCAGCTTAAGGCAGGGGGCGCCGCCGAACACTGAAGCTTTCTTT
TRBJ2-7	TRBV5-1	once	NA	CASSRDMSSYEQYF	TGCGCCAGCAGCCGGGACATGAGCTCCTACGAGCAGTACTTC
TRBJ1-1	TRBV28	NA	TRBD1	CASSSGGVERTEAFF	TGTGCCAGCAGTTCAGGGGGTGTTGAGCGGACTGAAGCTTTCTTT
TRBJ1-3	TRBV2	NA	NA	CASSAVLSGNTIYF	TGTGCCAGCAGTGCTGTACTCTCTGGAAACACCATATATTTT
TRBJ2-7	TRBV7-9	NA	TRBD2	CASSLALAGNYEQYF	TGTGCCAGCAGCTTAGCTCTAGCGGGAAACTACGAGCAGTACTTC
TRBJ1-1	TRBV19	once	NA	CASSYLREAFF	TGTGCCAGTAGTTACCTCAGGGAAGCTTTCTTT
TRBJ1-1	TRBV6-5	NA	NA	CASSYQGAHLF	TGTGCCAGCAGTTACCAAGGGGCCCACCTCTTT
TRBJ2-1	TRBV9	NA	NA	CASSADAKQFF	TGTGCCAGCAGTGCTGATGCTAAGCAGTTCTTC
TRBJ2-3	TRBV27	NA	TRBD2	CASSFPPRRETDTQYF	TGTGCCAGCAGTTTCCCACCTCGGCGGGAGACAGATACGCAGTATTTT
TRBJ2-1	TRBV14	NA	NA	CASSQEYRDYNEQFF	TGTGCCAGCAGCCAAGAATATCGGGACTACAATGAGCAGTTCTTC
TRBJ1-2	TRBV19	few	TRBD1	CASSTRQGTSNYGYTF	TGTGCCAGTAGTACAAGACAGGGTACAAGCAACTATGGCTACACCTTC
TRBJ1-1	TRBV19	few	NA	CASSKDQGNTEAFF	TGTGCCAGTAGTAAAGATCAGGGGAACACTGAAGCTTTCTTT
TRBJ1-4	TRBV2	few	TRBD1	CASSGSARQGDEKLFF	TGTGCCAGCAGTGGATCCGCGAGGCAGGGGGATGAAAAACTGTTTTTT
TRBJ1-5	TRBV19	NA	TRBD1	CASSSRTGSGNQPQHF	TGTGCCAGTAGCTCAAGGACAGGGAGTGGCAATCAGCCCCAGCATTTT
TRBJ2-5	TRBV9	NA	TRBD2	CASSATRGLAVGETQYF	TGTGCCAGCAGCGCCACTCGAGGACTAGCGGTGGGGGAGACCCAGTACTTC
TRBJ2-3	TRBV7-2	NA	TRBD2	CASSMGLAGGYTQYF	TGTGCCAGCAGCATGGGACTAGCGGGCGGGTATACGCAGTATTTT
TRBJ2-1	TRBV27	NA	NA	CASSFYRANEQFF	TGTGCCAGCAGTTTCTACAGGGCGAATGAGCAGTTCTTC
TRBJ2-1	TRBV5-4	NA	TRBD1	CASSWGQGGPDEQFF	TGTGCCAGCAGCTGGGGACAGGGAGGGCCGGATGAGCAGTTCTTC
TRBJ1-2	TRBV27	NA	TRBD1	CASSFLQGAGGYTF	TGTGCCAGCAGTTTTCTACAGGGGGCGGGAGGCTACACCTTC